What follows are 29 T cell receptor beta chains derived from one specimen sequenced in a study of PD-L1 blockade in urothelial cancer. Profiling relied on immunoSEQ multiplex PCR, and the TCRdb table lists in-frame clones only, not all of them. The data contain 90,000 or so clones, around 89% of them singletons. Time point described: pretreatment peripheral blood. The sequencing here drew on PBMCs, taken around atezolizumab (anti-PD-L1) treatment. Receptors were obtained from an elderly woman with urothelial cancer.

This chain links TRBV27 with TRBJ2-7; 7 bases match TRBD2. Germline loops: CDR1 MNHEY, CDR2 SMNVEV (reference sequence). CDR3 size: 15 residues. Losses at the gene ends were 2 bases for V and 2 bases for J; bases not matched to a gene: 6. CDR3 region: CASSLAASGPYEQYF. CDR3 DNA sequence: TGTGCCAGCAGTTTAGCGGCTAGCGGACCCTACGAGCAGTACTTC.

J is TRBJ2-7 and V is TRBV28; D might be TRBD2 (7 bases). The CDR3 has 14 amino acids. The germline V and J ends were trimmed by 7 bases and 0 bases, with 13 bases remaining between them. Germline V gene data show CDR1 as MDHEN and CDR2 as SYDVKM. The CDR3 DNA is TGTGCCAGCACCTGGGGGGGCCTCTCCTACGAGCAGTACTTC. Its protein product is CASTWGGLSYEQYF.

The chain couples TRBV6-6 to TRBJ2-5; 7 nucleotides align to TRBD2. J was trimmed by 1 base and V by 2 bases; bases with no gene match: 7. The CDR3 is 16 residues long. CDR1 MNHNY and CDR2 SVGAGI come from the germline V gene (reference sequence). The CDR3 DNA follows: TGTGCCAGCAGTTACCTGCCTAGCGGACTCCAAGAGACCCAGTACTTC. This translates into CASSYLPSGLQETQYF.

The genes are TRBV14 and TRBJ2-1, with 8 bases that match TRBD1. CDR3 length: 16 residues. The trim removed 0 bases at V and 7 bases at J, leaving 8 bases unmatched. Germline V lookup: CDR1 SGHDN, CDR2 FVKESK. CDR3 bases: TGTGCCAGCAGCCAAGACAGGGGGCGCGGTAGAAATGAGCAGTTCTTC. Translation: CASSQDRGRGRNEQFF.

The chain recombines TRBV28 with TRBJ1-1, with D tentatively TRBD1 (5 bases). In germline, CDR1 is MDHEN, CDR2 SYDVKM. This CDR3 is 17 amino acids long. V gave up 7 bases and J gave up 4 bases, with 25 bases separating them. The CDR3 region is CASTKSGVGVSSTEAFF. The CDR3 nucleotides are TGTGCCAGCACTAAATCGGGGGTGGGGGTGTCGAGCACTGAAGCTTTCTTT.

V and J are TRBV2 and TRBJ2-7; TRBD2 matches at 8 bases. V shed 6 bases, J shed 6 bases, and the junction held 7 bases outside the gene matches. Germline CDR1 is SNHLY and CDR2 is FYNNEI. The CDR3 is made up of 13 amino acids. The CDR3 bases are TGTGCCAGCAGGGGGACTAGATCGGGCGAGCAGTACTTC. This gives the protein CASRGTRSGEQYF.

This chain joins TRBV4-1 and TRBJ2-3; the match to TRBD1 covers 8 bases. V lost 3 bases and J lost 1; bases outside the gene matches: 3. Germline lookup yields CDR1 MGHRA and CDR2 YSYEKL. This CDR3 region has 15 residues. CDR3 DNA sequence: TGCGCCAGCAGCCAGGGGGGACAGGGCACAGATACGCAGTATTTT. Amino acid sequence: CASSQGGQGTDTQYF.

This clone was detected only once. The genes are TRBV6-1 and TRBJ2-1; D may be TRBD2 (6 bases). The V end was cut by 6 bases, the J end by 12 bases, with 12 bases between. Looked up from germline, CDR1 is MNHNS and CDR2 is SASEGT. The CDR3 covers 11 residues. For the CDR3, the DNA is TGTGCCAGCAGAGACACTAGCTTGCAGTTCTTC. Translating it yields CASRDTSLQFF.

V is TRBV30 and J is TRBJ2-3; a possible D gene is TRBD2 (6 bases). Germline V gene sequence: CDR1 GTSNPN, CDR2 SVGIG (reference sequence). The V gene lost 2 bases and the J gene lost 4 bases, with 16 bases spanning the gap. CDR3 length equals 15 residues. CDR3 in amino acids: CAWSPRDSSADTQYF. The CDR3 DNA follows: TGTGCCTGGAGTCCCCGGGACTCGAGCGCAGATACGCAGTATTTT.

The rearrangement links TRBV30 to TRBJ1-1; a weak D match, TRBD1 (5 bases). The V end lost 3 bases, the J end lost 10 bases, and 21 bases lay between the germline ends. Germline CDR1 GTSNPN, CDR2 SVGIG (reference sequence). The CDR3 is 14 residues long. Here the CDR3 DNA reads TGTGCCTGGAGGACGCTTGGGGGACTGGCTCGAGCTTTCTTT. Its protein is CAWRTLGGLARAFF.

V is TRBV14 and J is TRBJ2-2; 9 bases align to TRBD2. Germline V gives CDR1 SGHDN, CDR2 FVKESK. The length of the CDR3 is 14 residues. Trimming removed 3 bases from V and 5 bases from J; junction bases left unmatched: 1. The CDR3 sequence is CASSQLAGTGELFF. The CDR3 DNA sequence: TGTGCCAGCAGCCAGCTAGCGGGGACCGGGGAGCTGTTTTTT.

The rearrangement links TRBV20-1 to TRBJ1-2, with D unclear. Germline V gives CDR1 DFQATT, CDR2 SNEGSKA (reference sequence). The CDR3 is 11 amino acids. Trimming cost V 0 bases and J 10 bases, with 9 bases left between them. The CDR3 coding sequence is TGCAGTGCTAGAGATGGCACGTTCTACACCTTC. Amino acids: CSARDGTFYTF.

The chain carries TRBV5-1 and TRBJ2-7, with TRBD2 identical over 9 bases. CDR1 is SGHRS and CDR2 is YFSETQ in the germline V gene. The CDR3 is made up of 16 amino acids. The V segment lost 0 bases and the J segment 2 bases; nucleotides outside the gene matches: 6. CDR3 loop: CASSLALVAGAYEQYF. CDR3 nucleotide sequence: TGCGCCAGCAGCTTGGCCTTGGTAGCGGGAGCCTACGAGCAGTACTTC.

This sequence joins TRBV7-9 and TRBJ2-7, with 8 nucleotides matching TRBD2. The CDR3 sequence is 15 residues long. Germline V gene sequence: CDR1 SEHNR, CDR2 FQNEAQ (reference sequence). With V trimmed by 7 bases and J by 3 bases, 11 bases remained unmatched. In DNA, the CDR3 is TGTGCCAGCACCGAGACGGGGGGGCGACACTACGAGCAGTACTTC. This sequence encodes CASTETGGRHYEQYF.

The rearrangement links TRBV2 to TRBJ2-2; D possibly corresponds to TRBD2 (6 bases). V was shortened by 2 bases and J by 1 base, with 11 bases between the two germline ends. Germline CDR1 is SNHLY and CDR2 is FYNNEI. The CDR3 totals 16 residues. The CDR3 here is CASSERQRVNTGELFF. Here the CDR3 DNA reads TGTGCCAGCAGTGAACGCCAGCGGGTGAACACCGGGGAGCTGTTTTTT.

V is TRBV29-1 and J is TRBJ1-2; tentative D call: TRBD1 (5 bases). The germline V gene encodes CDR1 SQVTM and CDR2 ANQGSEA. The CDR3 contains 12 residues. The V gene lost 4 bases and the J gene lost 8 bases, with 14 bases spanning the gap. CDR3 protein: CSVAPGMRGYTF. In DNA form, the CDR3 reads TGCAGCGTTGCGCCAGGGATGCGGGGCTACACCTTC.

This chain connects TRBV7-6 to TRBJ1-5, with D hard to call. CDR3 length equals 14 residues. The V end lost 1 base, the J end lost 5 bases, and 9 bases lay between the germline ends. CDR1 is SGHVS, CDR2 FNYEAQ, per germline. For the CDR3, the DNA is TGTGCCAGCAGCTTAGGGCCGCAAGATCAGCCCCAGCATTTT. The encoded protein is CASSLGPQDQPQHF. The full variable domain, its missing parts supplied by reference TRBV7-6 and TRBJ1-5, is GAGVSQSPRYKVTKRGQDVALRCDPISGHVSLYWYRQALGQGPEFLTYFNYEAQQDKSGLPNDRFSAERPEGSISTLTIQRTEQRDSAMYRCASSLGPQDQPQHFGDGTRLSIL.

This clone turned up a few times. The chain is built from TRBV6-5 and TRBJ1-2; 7 bases match TRBD1. The CDR3 extends over 13 amino acids. Looked up from germline, CDR1 is MNHEY and CDR2 is SVGAGI. The V gene end was trimmed by 2 bases and the J gene end by 8 bases; junction bases not matched to a gene: 5. For the CDR3, the DNA is TGTGCCAGCAGTTACGCGGACAGGACCGGCTACACCTTC. This codes for CASSYADRTGYTF.

V usage is TRBV19 and J usage is TRBJ2-3; TRBD2 matches 10 bases. J was trimmed by 4 bases and V by 4 bases; bases with no gene match: 5. There are 15 residues in the CDR3. In germline, CDR1 is LNHDA, CDR2 SQIVND (reference sequence). The CDR3 loop reads CASSTASGSPDTQYF. The DNA of the CDR3 is TGTGCCAGTAGTACTGCTAGCGGGAGCCCAGATACGCAGTATTTT.

This chain joins TRBV5-6 and TRBJ2-3, with 9 positions matching TRBD2. This CDR3 spans 15 amino acids. V lost 2 bases and J lost 7; bases outside the gene matches: 8. CDR1 and CDR2 (germline): SGHDT, YYEEEE. The CDR3 bases are TGTGCCAGCAGCTTCGCAGCGGGAGGAGGAAATACGCAGTATTTT. It encodes CASSFAAGGGNTQYF.

This clone has more than one count but fewer than ten. The junction does not match germline at one end; this may be a read error. The chain links TRBV4-1 to TRBJ2-5, with TRBD2 as a possible D gene (5 bases). CDR3 length: 16 amino acids. Germline lookup yields CDR1 MGHRA and CDR2 YSYEKL. CDR3 loop: CASSQGYGAAKEAQYF. The CDR3, as DNA: TGCGCCAGCAGCCAGGGGTATGGAGCGGCTAAAGAGGCCCAGTACTTC.

The chain recombines TRBV28 with TRBJ2-1, with 9 nucleotides matching TRBD2. Germline V gives CDR1 MDHEN, CDR2 SYDVKM. V dropped 6 bases and J dropped 1; count of bases not matched to a gene: 7. CDR3 length: 16 residues. CDR3 sequence: CASRNAGGRSYNEQFF. CDR3 DNA: TGTGCCAGCAGAAACGCGGGAGGGCGGTCCTACAATGAGCAGTTCTTC.

The chain carries TRBV27 and TRBJ2-7; TRBD2 might be the D (6 bases). This CDR3 has 14 amino acids. Germline assignment: CDR1 MNHEY and CDR2 SMNVEV (reference sequence). The germline V and J ends were trimmed by 2 bases and 3 bases, with 11 bases remaining between them. In DNA, the CDR3 is TGTGCCAGCAGTTTAGGCCCGGGGGTCTACGAGCAGTACTTC. It codes for CASSLGPGVYEQYF.

The chain couples TRBV5-6 to TRBJ2-3; 8 bases are a match to TRBD2. After removal of 4 bases from V and 5 bases from J, the junction contained 12 bases not matched to a gene. The CDR3 length is 16 residues. The germline gives CDR1 SGHDT, CDR2 YYEEEE. The CDR3 sequence is CASSPVPGLEGDTQYF. CDR3 coding DNA: TGTGCCAGCAGCCCCGTCCCGGGACTAGAAGGAGATACGCAGTATTTT.

The chain is built from TRBV9 and TRBJ2-2; D not resolved. CDR3 length: 15 residues. CDR1 and CDR2 (germline): SGDLS, YYNGEE. Trimming took off 0 bases at V and 1 base at J, with 7 bases between the two ends. CDR3 bases: TGTGCCAGCAGCGTAGGGCGGCTGAACACCGGGGAGCTGTTTTTT. Protein product: CASSVGRLNTGELFF.

This rearrangement joins TRBV5-5 to TRBJ1-5, with D unclear. V was clipped by 4 bases and J by 4 bases, with 12 bases between them. Germline assignment: CDR1 SGHKS and CDR2 YYEKEE (reference sequence). The CDR3 sequence is 14 residues long. The CDR3 sequence: CASSQFLLNQPQHF. For the CDR3, the DNA is TGTGCCAGCAGCCAATTTCTACTGAATCAGCCCCAGCATTTT.

The count of this clone is one. This chain connects TRBV28 to TRBJ2-7, with D tentatively TRBD2 (6 bases). This CDR3 has 15 residues. The germline V gene encodes CDR1 MDHEN and CDR2 SYDVKM. The V end lost 5 bases, the J end lost 5 bases, and 19 bases lay between the germline ends. Written as DNA, the CDR3 is TGTGCCAGCAGTACCCTCGGGGAAGGGAGGAACGAGCAGTACTTC. Protein product: CASSTLGEGRNEQYF.

The J gene is TRBJ2-6, the V gene TRBV5-6; 11 bases fit TRBD1. This CDR3 has 18 residues. The germline V gene encodes CDR1 SGHDT and CDR2 YYEEEE. Trimming at V came to 0 bases and at J to 2 bases, leaving 4 bases not matched to a gene. The CDR3 is CASSLDRTGGTGANVLTF. The CDR3 DNA reads as TGTGCCAGCAGCTTGGACCGGACAGGGGGCACTGGGGCCAACGTCCTGACTTTC.

The rearrangement joins TRBV4-2 to TRBJ2-7, with a possible D match to TRBD2 (6 bases). CDR1 and CDR2 (germline): LGHNA, YNFKEQ. Trimming left V 3 bases short and J 3 bases short, with 33 bases between. The CDR3 extends over 21 amino acids. CDR3 DNA: TGTGCCAGCAGCCAGTTATATGGGACTGCCGAACTTAGTGGCTCCGACTACGAGCAGTACTTC. Protein: CASSQLYGTAELSGSDYEQYF.